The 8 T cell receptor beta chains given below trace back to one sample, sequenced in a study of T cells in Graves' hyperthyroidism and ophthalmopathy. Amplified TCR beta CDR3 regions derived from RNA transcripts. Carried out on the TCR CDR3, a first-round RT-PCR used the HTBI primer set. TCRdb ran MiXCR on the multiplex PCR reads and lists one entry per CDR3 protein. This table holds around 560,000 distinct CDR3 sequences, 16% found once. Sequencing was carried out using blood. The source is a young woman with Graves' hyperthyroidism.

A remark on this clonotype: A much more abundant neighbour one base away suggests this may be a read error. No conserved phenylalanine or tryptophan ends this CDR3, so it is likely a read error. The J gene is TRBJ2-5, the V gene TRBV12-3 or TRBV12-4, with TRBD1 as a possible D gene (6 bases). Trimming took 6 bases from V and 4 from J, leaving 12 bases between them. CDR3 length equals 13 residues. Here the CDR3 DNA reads TGTGCCAGCAGACCTACAGGGAGAGAGACCCAGTACCTC. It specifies CASRPTGRETQYL.

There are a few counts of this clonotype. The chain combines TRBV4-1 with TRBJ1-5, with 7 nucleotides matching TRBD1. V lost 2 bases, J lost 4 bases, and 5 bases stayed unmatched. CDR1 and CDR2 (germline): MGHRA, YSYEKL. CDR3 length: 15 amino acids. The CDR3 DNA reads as TGCGCCAGCAGCCAACCGGGACAGCCTAATCAGCCCCAGCATTTT. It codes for CASSQPGQPNQPQHF.

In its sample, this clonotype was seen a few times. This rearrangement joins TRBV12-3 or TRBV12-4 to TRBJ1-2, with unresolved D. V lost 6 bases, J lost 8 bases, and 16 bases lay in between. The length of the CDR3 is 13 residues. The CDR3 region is CASRADLLLGYTF. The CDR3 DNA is TGTGCCAGCAGGGCGGACTTGCTTCTGGGCTACACCTTC.

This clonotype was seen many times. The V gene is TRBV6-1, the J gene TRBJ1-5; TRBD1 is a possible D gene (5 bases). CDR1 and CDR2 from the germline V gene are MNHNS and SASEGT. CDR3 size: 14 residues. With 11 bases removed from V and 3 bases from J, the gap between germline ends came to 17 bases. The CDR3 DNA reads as TGTGCCGTCCGACAGAGCGCTTTCAATCAGCCCCAGCATTTT. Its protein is CAVRQSAFNQPQHF.

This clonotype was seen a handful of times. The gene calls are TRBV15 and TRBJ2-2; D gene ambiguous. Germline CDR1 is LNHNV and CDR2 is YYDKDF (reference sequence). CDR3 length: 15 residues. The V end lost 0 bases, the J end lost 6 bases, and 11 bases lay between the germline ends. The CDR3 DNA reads TGTGCCACCAGCAGAGATGTCTCATTCGCCGGGGAGCTGTTTTTT. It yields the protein CATSRDVSFAGELFF.

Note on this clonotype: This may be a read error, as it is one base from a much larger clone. The CDR3 DNA follows: TGTGCCAGCAGCCATCCCGGCGGCTTCCAAGGGACCCAGTACTTC. It yields the protein CASSHPGGFQGTQYF. The chain recombines TRBV5-5 with TRBJ2-5; D is unresolved. The CDR3 is 15 residues long. Germline CDR1 and CDR2: SGHKS and YYEKEE (reference sequence).

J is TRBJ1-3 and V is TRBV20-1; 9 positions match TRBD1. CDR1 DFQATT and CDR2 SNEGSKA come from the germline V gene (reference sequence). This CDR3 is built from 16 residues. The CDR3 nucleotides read TGCAGCAGCGAGGACAGGGGCGCTCGTGAGGGAAACACCATATATTTT. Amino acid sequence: CSSEDRGAREGNTIYF.

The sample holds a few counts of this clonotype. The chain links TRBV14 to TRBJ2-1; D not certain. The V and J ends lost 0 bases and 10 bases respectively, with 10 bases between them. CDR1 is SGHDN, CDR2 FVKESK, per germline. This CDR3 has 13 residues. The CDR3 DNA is TGTGCCAGCAGCCAAGAGGTGGGGTTAGAGCAGTTCTTC. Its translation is CASSQEVGLEQFF.